A single sample gave rise to the 11 T cell receptor beta chains below, sequenced in a study of tumor-infiltrating lymphocytes in localized non-small cell lung cancer. Clones were read by immunoSEQ multiplex PCR, and TCRdb kept only the in-frame ones, dropping some. The table lists around 17,000 clones, 80% of them singletons. Specimen: uninvolved lung tissue not adjacent to the tumor. All receptors derive from a human donor with non-small cell lung cancer.

The rearrangement uses TRBV18 and TRBJ2-3; D ambiguous. The CDR3 extends over 15 amino acids. V was trimmed by 3 bases and J by 1 base, leaving 11 bases between them. Germline V lookup: CDR1 KGHSH, CDR2 LQKENI. The CDR3 nucleotides read TGTGCCAGCTCACCGAACTCCGGCGGCACAGATACGCAGTATTTT. Translated, it gives CASSPNSGGTDTQYF.

The chain is built from TRBV4-2 and TRBJ2-5, with D perhaps matching TRBD1 (7 bases). The germline V and J ends were trimmed by 4 bases and 2 bases, with 17 bases remaining between them. This CDR3 has 16 residues. CDR1 LGHNA and CDR2 YNFKEQ come from the germline V gene. The CDR3 DNA reads TGTGCCAGCAGCCCCGGGGTCCAGGGGGGACAAGAGACCCAGTACTTC. Its protein is CASSPGVQGGQETQYF.

This chain links TRBV10-3 with TRBJ1-5; no reliable D call. V lost 4 bases and J lost 5, with 6 bases in between. Germline CDR1 ENHRY, CDR2 SYGVKD. The CDR3 is 12 amino acids. The CDR3 nucleotides are TGTGCCATCAGTGGAGGCGATCAGCCCCAGCATTTT. Translating gives CAISGGDQPQHF.

This clone was counted a single time. The chain couples TRBV6-5 to TRBJ2-5; D may correspond to TRBD1 or TRBD2 (5 bases each). Trimming took off 4 bases at V and 3 bases at J, with 9 bases between the two ends. This CDR3 has 13 residues. Germline values: CDR1 MNHEY, CDR2 SVGAGI. CDR3 in DNA: TGTGCCAGCAGTTCGGGGCCCGAAGAGACCCAGTACTTC. Its protein is CASSSGPEETQYF.

The V and J genes are TRBV18 and TRBJ2-7; D could derive from TRBD1 or TRBD2 (5 bases each). Trimming left V 1 base short and J 6 bases short, with 10 bases between. The CDR3 extends over 13 amino acids. Germline-derived CDR1 and CDR2 are KGHSH and LQKENI. Here the CDR3 DNA reads TGTGCCAGCTCACCACTTTCGGGGCTCGAGCAGTACTTC. Translated, it gives CASSPLSGLEQYF. Based on the CDR3 plus reference TRBV18 and TRBJ2-7, the full variable domain is NAGVMQNPRHLVRRRGQEARLRCSPMKGHSHVYWYRQLPEEGLKFMVYLQKENIIDESGMPKERFSAEFPKEGPSILRIQQVVRGDSAAYFCASSPLSGLEQYFGPGTRLTVT.

The chain carries TRBV10-3 and TRBJ1-2; D remains ambiguous. There are 13 residues in the CDR3. In germline, CDR1 is ENHRY, CDR2 SYGVKD. Trimming pared 0 bases from V and 4 bases from J, leaving 6 bases between. The CDR3 coding sequence is TGTGCCATCAGTGAGTCTGGGATCTATGGCTACACCTTC. Translated: CAISESGIYGYTF.

This chain uses TRBV10-2 with TRBJ2-5; 9 nucleotides agree with TRBD1. CDR3 length equals 14 residues. With V trimmed by 6 bases and J by 5 bases, 7 bases remained unmatched. Looked up from germline, CDR1 is WSHSY and CDR2 is SAAADI. The chain's CDR3 is CASRGQGLWETQYF. The DNA for the CDR3 is TGCGCCAGCAGGGGACAGGGTTTATGGGAGACCCAGTACTTC.

This CDR3 reads CASSSPTGGDEKLFF. The CDR3 bases are TGTGCCAGCAGTTCACCGACAGGGGGCGATGAAAAACTGTTTTTT. This sequence joins TRBV28 and TRBJ1-4, with 10 positions matching TRBD1. The CDR3 consists of 15 residues. The V and J ends lost 4 bases and 6 bases, in that order; junction bases with no gene match: 5. CDR1 and CDR2 from the germline V gene are MDHEN and SYDVKM. The full variable domain, its missing parts supplied by reference TRBV28 and TRBJ1-4, is DVKVTQSSRYLVKRTGEKVFLECVQDMDHENMFWYRQDPGLGLRLIYFSYDVKMKEKGDIPEGYSVSREKKERFSLILESASTNQTSMYLCASSSPTGGDEKLFFGSGTQLSVL.

This chain uses TRBV2 with TRBJ2-7; 7 nucleotides agree with TRBD1. The germline gives CDR1 SNHLY, CDR2 FYNNEI. With 4 bases clipped from V and 2 bases from J, the junction kept 5 bases outside the gene matches. The CDR3 length is 14 residues. DNA of the CDR3: TGTGCCAGCAGTGCCGGACAGGCCCCCTACGAGCAGTACTTC. It encodes CASSAGQAPYEQYF.

This chain links TRBV5-1 with TRBJ2-3, with a weak D call TRBD1 (5 bases). The V end lost 0 bases, the J end lost 4 bases, and 12 bases lay between the germline ends. This CDR3 has 15 residues. CDR1 is SGHRS, CDR2 YFSETQ, per germline. The CDR3, as DNA: TGCGCCAGCAGCTTGGAGGGGAAAGGGGCAGATACGCAGTATTTT. Amino acids: CASSLEGKGADTQYF.

The rearrangement links TRBV5-4 to TRBJ2-1; possibly TRBD1 or TRBD2 for D (5 bases each). The ends were cut back, 4 bases at V and 7 bases at J, with 18 bases in the middle. The CDR3 is 15 residues long. Germline V gene data show CDR1 as SGHNT and CDR2 as YYREEE (reference sequence). This chain's CDR3 is CASSPGTDMPNEQFF. The CDR3 region has the DNA TGTGCCAGCAGCCCCGGGACGGACATGCCAAATGAGCAGTTCTTC.